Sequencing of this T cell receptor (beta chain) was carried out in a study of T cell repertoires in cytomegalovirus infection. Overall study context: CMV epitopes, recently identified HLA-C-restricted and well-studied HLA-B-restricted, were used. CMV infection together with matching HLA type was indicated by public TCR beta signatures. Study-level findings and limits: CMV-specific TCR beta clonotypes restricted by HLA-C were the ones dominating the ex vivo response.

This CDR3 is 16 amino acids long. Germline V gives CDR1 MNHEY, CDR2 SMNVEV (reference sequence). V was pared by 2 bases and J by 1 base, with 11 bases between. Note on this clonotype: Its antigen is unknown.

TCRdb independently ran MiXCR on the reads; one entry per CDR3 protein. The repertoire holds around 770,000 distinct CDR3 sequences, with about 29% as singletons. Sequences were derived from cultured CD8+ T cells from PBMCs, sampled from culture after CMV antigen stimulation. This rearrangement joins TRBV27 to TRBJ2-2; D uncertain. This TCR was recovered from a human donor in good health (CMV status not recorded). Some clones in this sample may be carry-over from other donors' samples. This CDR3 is CASSLKLAGNTGELFF. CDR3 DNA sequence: TGTGCCAGCAGTTTAAAATTGGCAGGGAACACCGGGGAGCTGTTTTTT.